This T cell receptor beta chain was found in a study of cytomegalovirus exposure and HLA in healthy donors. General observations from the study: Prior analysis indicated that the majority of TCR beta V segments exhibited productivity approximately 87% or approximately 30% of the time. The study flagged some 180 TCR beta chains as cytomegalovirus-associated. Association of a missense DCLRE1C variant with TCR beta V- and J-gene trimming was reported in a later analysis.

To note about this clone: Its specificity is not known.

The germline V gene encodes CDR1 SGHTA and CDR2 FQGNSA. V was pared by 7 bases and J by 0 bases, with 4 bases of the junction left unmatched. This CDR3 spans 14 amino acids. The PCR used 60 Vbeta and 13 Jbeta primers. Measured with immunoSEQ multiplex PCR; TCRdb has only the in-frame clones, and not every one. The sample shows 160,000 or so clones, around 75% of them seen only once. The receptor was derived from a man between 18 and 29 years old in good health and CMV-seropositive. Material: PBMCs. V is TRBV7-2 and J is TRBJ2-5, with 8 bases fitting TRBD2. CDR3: CASTRGLDQETQYF. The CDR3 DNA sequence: TGTGCCAGCACCAGGGGACTAGACCAAGAGACCCAGTACTTC. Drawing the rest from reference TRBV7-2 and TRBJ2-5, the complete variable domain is GAGVSQSPSNKVTEKGKDVELRCDPISGHTALYWYRQSLGQGLEFLIYFQGNSAPDKSGLPSDRFSAERTGGSVSTLTIQRTQQEDSAVYLCASTRGLDQETQYFGPGTRLLVL.